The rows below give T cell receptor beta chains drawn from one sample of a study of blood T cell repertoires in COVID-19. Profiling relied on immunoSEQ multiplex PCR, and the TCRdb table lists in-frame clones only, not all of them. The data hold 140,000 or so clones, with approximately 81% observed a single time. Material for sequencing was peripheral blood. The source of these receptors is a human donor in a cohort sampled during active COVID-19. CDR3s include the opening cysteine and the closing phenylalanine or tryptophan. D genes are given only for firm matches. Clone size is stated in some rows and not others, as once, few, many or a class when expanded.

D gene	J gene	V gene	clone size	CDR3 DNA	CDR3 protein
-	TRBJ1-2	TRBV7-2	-	TGTGCCAGCAGCTTAGGGACAGCCCATGGCTACACCTTC	CASSLGTAHGYTF
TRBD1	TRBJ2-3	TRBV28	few	TGTGCCAGCAGCCCCGACAGGGGGCAGACAGATACGCAGTATTTT	CASSPDRGQTDTQYF
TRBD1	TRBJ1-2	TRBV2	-	TGTGCCAGCAGTCTACAGGGGTCCGACTATGGCTACACCTTC	CASSLQGSDYGYTF
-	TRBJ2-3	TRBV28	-	TGTGCCACCACTTTGGGGGCGTCAGATACGCAGTATTTT	CATTLGASDTQYF
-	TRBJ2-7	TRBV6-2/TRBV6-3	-	TGTGCCAGCAGTTTGGCTGCCTACGAGCAGTACTTC	CASSLAAYEQYF
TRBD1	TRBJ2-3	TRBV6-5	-	TGTGCCAGCCTTTGGACAGGTCGCACAGATACGCAGTATTTT	CASLWTGRTDTQYF
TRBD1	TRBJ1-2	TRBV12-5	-	TGTGCTAGTGGTTTCCGAATACTACACAGGGGGAGGGTCTATGGCTACACCTTC	CASGFRILHRGRVYGYTF
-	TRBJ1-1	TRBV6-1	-	TGTGCCAGCAGTGAAGCGCAACAGGGCATCGCTGAAGCTTTCTTT	CASSEAQQGIAEAFF
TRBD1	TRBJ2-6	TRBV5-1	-	TGCGCCAGCAGTCCCCGGACAGGGACCTTCTCTGGGGCCAACGTCCTGACTTTC	CASSPRTGTFSGANVLTF
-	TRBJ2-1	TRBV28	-	TGTGCCAGCAGGAGAGGGCCGACTGAGCAGTTCTTC	CASRRGPTEQFF
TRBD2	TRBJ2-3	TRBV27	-	TGTGCCAGCAGTTCTAGATGGGGACTAGCGGGACCCACAGATACGCAGTATTTT	CASSSRWGLAGPTDTQYF
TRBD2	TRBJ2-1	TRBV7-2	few	TGTGCCAGCAGCTTAGGGGGGACTAGCGGGGTTAATGAGCAGTTCTTC	CASSLGGTSGVNEQFF
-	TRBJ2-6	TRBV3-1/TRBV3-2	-	TGTGCCAGCAGCGTCAGGGTTGGGGCCAACGTCCTGACTTTC	CASSVRVGANVLTF
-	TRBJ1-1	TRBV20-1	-	TGCAGTGCGGGGTCAGGGGTAGCTTTCTTT	CSAGSGVAFF
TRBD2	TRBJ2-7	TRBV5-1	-	TGCGCCAGCAGCTACCGATCTCTAGCGGGAGGTCGATCCTACGAGCAGTACTTC	CASSYRSLAGGRSYEQYF
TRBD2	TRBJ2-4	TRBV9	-	TGTGCCAGCAGCCCTACACATAGCGGGAGTGGCAAAAACATTCAGTACTTC	CASSPTHSGSGKNIQYF
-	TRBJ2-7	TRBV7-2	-	TGTGCCAGCAGCCAATCGGGGGGCGCGTCCGAGCAGTACTTC	CASSQSGGASEQYF
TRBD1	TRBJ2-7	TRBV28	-	TGTGCCAGCAGCCCTGGGGACAGGGCGTTTGGCGAGCAGTACTTC	CASSPGDRAFGEQYF
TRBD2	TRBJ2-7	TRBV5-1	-	TGCGCCAGCAGCTCAGCCGGGACTAGCGGGAGGAGCTCCTACGAGCAGTACTTC	CASSSAGTSGRSSYEQYF
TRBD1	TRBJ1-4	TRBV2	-	TGTGCCAGCAGAAACAGGGGGTATAATGAAAAACTGTTTTTT	CASRNRGYNEKLFF
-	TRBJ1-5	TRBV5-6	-	TGTGCCAGCAGCTTGTGGGCGGGGGCTAACAATCAGCCCCAGCATTTT	CASSLWAGANNQPQHF